The entry below gives a single TCR beta chain sequence along with its context. In its sample, this clonotype was seen many times. No cognate antigen has been identified for it. No much larger clone exists at a distance of one base, and base qualities are not known. This entry is derived from a study of identical twins (dated by TCRdb to about 2016). Background on the whole study: TCR alpha and beta repertoires from monozygotic twins, unrelated adults of various ages and cord blood were deep-sequenced to test whether fetal clonotypes persist. Replicate twin experiments were performed at different times using different library preparation protocols to rule out contamination.

Library preparation was by 5' RACE. Instrument used: Illumina HiSeq 2000. Template switching added a universal primer binding site, and the final cDNA carried a unique molecular identifier that allowed TCR cDNA molecules to be counted accurately. First-strand cDNA for TCR alpha and beta chains was synthesized from specific primers in the conserved constant-segment region. To control for contamination, every cDNA library was double barcoded, receiving both a SMART-Mk sample barcode and Illumina barcodes. TruSeq adapter sequences along with Illumina sample barcodes were introduced in two successive PCR steps. The TCR alpha and beta cDNA libraries were sequenced on the Illumina HiSeq platform using custom primers. On the study's bioinformatics: Raw reads were processed with MiGEC to extract unique molecular identifiers, and MiXCR was used to determine CDR3 positions. Recombination models were inferred per individual with the repgenHMM and IGoR tools using an EM algorithm. Shared clonotypes were analyzed with the tcR package in R, and sharing was normalized by the product of cloneset sizes. Out-of-frame nonproductive sequences were analyzed to study raw recombination free of thymic and clonal selection effects. TCRdb ran its own pipeline on the public reads, namely fastp trimming at Q25 and MiXCR clone calling, and kept in-frame beta chains. Rows merge per CDR3 protein into single entries with the most common DNA and genes. TCRdb's processing, not the authors', yielded these V and J calls. The sample profile shows 450,000 or so distinct CDR3 sequences; about 18% of them were found once. The ten most abundant clones make up more than 10% of the sample.

Every donor in the study was a healthy Caucasian. The researchers also sequenced three unrelated adults who were not twins: a male aged 18 to 29, a male aged 50 to 59, and a female aged 50 to 59. Using Miltenyi CD45RO+ enrichment and human naive T-cell isolation kits, memory (CD45RO+) and naive T cells were isolated from PBMC. General findings and caveats noted by the study authors: Because the same donors could not be followed over many years, conclusions were based on cross-sectional statistical analysis. Out-of-frame TCR alpha sharing in monozygotic twins was systematically underestimated by recombination models, whereas sharing between unrelated individuals was in agreement with the recombination models. Compared with coincidental sharing between unrelated individuals, out-of-frame TCR alpha sequences shared between twins showed an excess of sequences with low generation probability. Fewer insertions were carried by abundant cord blood beta clonotypes, a similar but weaker trend appeared in young adult naive repertoires, and no such trend appeared in memory repertoires. Invariant T cells such as MAIT and iNKT could partly confound zero-insertion analyses, though diverse VJ usage argued against this for most clonotypes. A weaker excess of twin sharing was found in beta out-of-frame sequences because the signal-to-noise ratio was lowered by fewer shared sequences.

CDR1 and CDR2, per the germline V gene, are LGHNA and YNFKEQ. V is clipped by 3 bases and J by 5 bases, and the sequence between their germline boundaries is 11 bases long. The CDR3 sequence holds 14 residues, the cysteine and phenylalanine included. The DNA shown is the 42-base CDR3, in frame from base 1. The sample consisted of naive T cells sorted from blood. The sample's cell subset or site label is to be understood as: cells isolated with a human naive T-cell isolation kit. Here the chain combines TRBV4-2 and TRBJ2-1, with an unclear D gene assignment. The sequence derives from a man between 50 and 59 years old in good health. The CDR3 is CASSHDFGNNEQFF. The DNA sequence is given as TGTGCCAGCAGCCATGACTTTGGGAACAATGAGCAGTTCTTC.